The entry below describes one T cell receptor beta chain. Its antigen is undetermined. These data belong to a study of blood T cells in healthy people across ages. A second PCR, run for roughly 7 to 11 cycles, used a sample-barcoded 5' primer plus a J-beta primer mix. TCRdb itself ran the 5' RACE reads through MiXCR, one entry per CDR3 protein. Here the sample spans about 970,000 distinct CDR3 sequences, around 54% being singletons. Findings and caveats of the study: Not knowing donor CMV status may have confounded expanded clonotype changes. TCR beta diversity was tightly associated with the proportion of naive T cells.

CDR3 size: 15 residues. The germline gives CDR1 SQVTM, CDR2 ANQGSEA. With 3 bases clipped from V and 3 bases from J, the junction kept 8 bases outside the gene matches. The receptor comes from a woman aged 60-75 years in good health. The genes are TRBV29-1 and TRBJ2-7; 10 bases line up with TRBD2. The sequenced sample was blood. In DNA form, the CDR3 reads TGCAGCGTTGAGGTGGCTAGCGGGAGACTCTACGAGCAGTACTTC. It yields the protein CSVEVASGRLYEQYF.